The 19 T cell receptor beta chains below all came from one sample that was sequenced in a study of T-cell reconstitution after alpha-beta-depleted transplantation in children. A library of TCRbeta sequences, prepared with unique molecular identifiers, was generated. One entry per CDR3 protein results from TCRdb running MiXCR on the PCR reads. The data show approximately 150,000 distinct CDR3 sequences, around 8.8% seen once. The source material was PBMCs, mostly from graft donor cells, sampled 180 days after TCRalphabeta/CD19-depleted stem cell transplant. These receptors all stem from a female patient between 2 and 15 years old who had a stem cell transplant for congenital amegakaryocytic thrombocytopenia, so the T cells may come from the graft donor.

This clonotype was recorded at least ten times. CDR3 loop: CASSLYGWGLDGTQYF. The CDR3 region has the DNA TGTGCCAGCAGCTTATATGGTTGGGGGCTTGACGGGACCCAGTACTTC. The V gene is TRBV7-2, the J gene TRBJ2-5; D possibly corresponds to TRBD1 (6 bases). CDR3 size: 16 residues. Trimming shortened V by 2 bases and J by 7 bases, and 20 bases separated the two germline ends. The germline V gene has CDR1 SGHTA and CDR2 FQGNSA.

The rearrangement uses TRBV10-2 and TRBJ2-3, with D unresolved. The germline V gene has CDR1 WSHSY and CDR2 SAAADI. V lost 7 bases, J lost 3 bases, and 17 bases lay in between. This CDR3 comprises 15 residues. CDR3 nucleotides: TGCGCCAGCACCGGACGAGCGCGAGTAACAGATACGCAGTATTTT. This translates into CASTGRARVTDTQYF.

There are many counts of this clonotype. This chain connects TRBV7-8 to TRBJ2-5; the match to TRBD1 covers 8 bases. V was clipped by 5 bases and J by 2 bases; unmatched bases: 4. Germline V lookup: CDR1 SGHVS, CDR2 FQNEAQ. There are 14 residues in the CDR3. CDR3 coding DNA: TGTGCCAGCAGCACCGGACAGGGACAAGAGACCCAGTACTTC. Amino acids: CASSTGQGQETQYF.

The V gene is TRBV14, the J gene TRBJ2-1, with a possible D match to TRBD2 (6 bases). The ends were cut back, 1 base at V and 8 bases at J, with 24 bases in the middle. The germline V gene encodes CDR1 SGHDN and CDR2 FVKESK. The CDR3 has 18 amino acids. The CDR3 reads CASSQVFRSTTSRDEQFF. The CDR3 bases are TGTGCCAGCAGCCAAGTGTTCCGAAGCACTACTAGCCGCGATGAGCAGTTCTTC.

The sample holds many counts of this clonotype. The rearrangement links TRBV5-1 to TRBJ2-2, with unresolved D. The V end lost 4 bases, the J end lost 0 bases, and 10 bases lay between the germline ends. CDR3 length: 15 amino acids. Germline V CDR1 and CDR2: SGHRS, YFSETQ. CDR3 sequence (DNA): TGCGCCAGCAGCCCCGCGTGGACGAACACCGGGGAGCTGTTTTTT. Its protein is CASSPAWTNTGELFF. The full variable domain, rest sourced from reference TRBV5-1 and TRBJ2-2, is KAGVTQTPRYLIKTRGQQVTLSCSPISGHRSVSWYQQTPGQGLQFLFEYFSETQRNKGNFPGRFSGRQFSNSRSEMNVSTLELGDSALYLCASSPAWTNTGELFFGEGSRLTVL.

A few counts support this clonotype. The chain couples TRBV5-6 to TRBJ2-7; 7 nucleotides align to TRBD1. The V gene's germline CDR1 is SGHDT and CDR2 YYEEEE. The CDR3 has 14 residues. V dropped 9 bases and J dropped 0; count of bases not matched to a gene: 9. The CDR3 nucleotides read TGTGCCATGAGCGCCGGGACAGTCTCCTACGAGCAGTACTTC. Amino acid sequence: CAMSAGTVSYEQYF.

This clonotype showed up just a few times. The chain joins TRBV13 to TRBJ2-3; maybe TRBD2 (5 bases). Germline loops: CDR1 PRHDT, CDR2 FYEKMQ (reference sequence). V lost 1 base to trimming and J lost 4 bases, with 24 bases between them. The length of the CDR3 is 19 residues. CDR3 bases: TGTGCCAGCAGCTTAGCGTATCGGTGGGGAGACCTTCCCTCAGATACGCAGTATTTT. Its translation is CASSLAYRWGDLPSDTQYF. Filled out from reference TRBV13 and TRBJ2-3, the complete variable domain reads AAGVIQSPRHLIKEKRETATLKCYPIPRHDTVYWYQQGPGQDPQFLISFYEKMQSDKGSIPDRFSAQQFSDYHSELNMSSLELGDSALYFCASSLAYRWGDLPSDTQYFGPGTRLTVL.

In this sample, this clonotype turned up many times. The V call is TRBV14, the J call TRBJ1-3; D call uncertain. Trimming shortened V by 4 bases and J by 4 bases, and 17 bases separated the two germline ends. The CDR3 contains 16 residues. The germline V gene has CDR1 SGHDN and CDR2 FVKESK. The chain's CDR3 is CASSPLTHKTGNTIYF. The CDR3 nucleotides read TGTGCCAGCAGCCCCCTGACACACAAGACCGGAAACACCATATATTTT.

In this sample, this clonotype turned up many times. The V call is TRBV5-1, the J call TRBJ2-3, with no clear D. The CDR3 extends over 14 amino acids. CDR1 and CDR2 (germline): SGHRS, YFSETQ. With 3 bases removed from V and 0 bases from J, the gap between germline ends came to 8 bases. This CDR3 reads CASSSSGSTDTQYF. The CDR3 nucleotides read TGCGCCAGCAGCTCCAGTGGGAGCACAGATACGCAGTATTTT.

The V and J genes are TRBV19 and TRBJ2-1, with 8 bases lining up with TRBD2. V lost 6 bases and J lost 1; bases outside the gene matches: 5. The CDR3 loop spans 15 amino acids. Germline CDR1 and CDR2: LNHDA and SQIVND (reference sequence). In nucleotides, the CDR3 is TGTGCCAGTAGCATCGGGAGGGGGTCCTACAATGAGCAGTTCTTC. Its translation: CASSIGRGSYNEQFF.

This clonotype was counted ten times or more. This chain joins TRBV20-1 and TRBJ2-3; TRBD2 aligns across 7 bases. Trimming took 1 base from V and 0 from J; bases not matched to a gene: 4. Germline assignment: CDR1 DFQATT and CDR2 SNEGSKA (reference sequence). The CDR3 is 15 amino acids. The CDR3 sequence is CSARAYSGSTDTQYF. The CDR3 DNA reads TGCAGTGCTAGAGCCTATAGCGGGAGCACAGATACGCAGTATTTT.

In this sample, this clonotype turned up many times. A read error is possible here, since a much larger clone lies one base away. The V gene is TRBV12-3 or TRBV12-4, the J gene TRBJ2-4; the D gene is possibly TRBD2 (6 bases). Between the trimmed V and J ends, which lost 4 bases and 12 bases, there was a span of 16 bases. The CDR3 extends over 13 amino acids. The CDR3 DNA sequence: TGTGCCAGCAGTTCCGGGGGACCGGGCAGTCAGTACTTC. Residues: CASSSGGPGSQYF.

This clonotype was recorded many times. The rearrangement uses TRBV5-6 and TRBJ2-2, with D maybe TRBD2 (5 bases). Trimming stripped 3 bases from V and 5 bases from J, with 26 bases between. Per germline, CDR1 SGHDT and CDR2 YYEEEE. CDR3 length: 19 residues. CDR3 in amino acids: CASSWAGLVPFARTGELFF. The CDR3 DNA sequence: TGTGCCAGCAGCTGGGCGGGCCTGGTCCCCTTTGCGAGAACCGGGGAGCTGTTTTTT.

There are many counts of this clonotype. CDR3 nucleotides: TGTGCCAGCAGCCACTCTAGGACCGAGCAGTACTTC. This sequence encodes CASSHSRTEQYF. The gene calls are TRBV12-3 or TRBV12-4 and TRBJ2-7, with unresolved D. There are 12 residues in the CDR3. V was shortened by 6 bases and J by 6 bases, with 12 bases between the two germline ends.

The V and J genes are TRBV12-3 or TRBV12-4 and TRBJ2-3; TRBD2 is a possible D gene (5 bases). Trimming removed 4 bases at V and 6 bases at J, with 14 bases between. The CDR3 extends over 14 amino acids. The CDR3 DNA follows: TGTGCCAGCAGTTCCGGGATAAGTGCGGATACGCAGTATTTT. Amino acid sequence: CASSSGISADTQYF.

Many counts were recorded for this clonotype. J is TRBJ2-7 and V is TRBV6-1; D possibly corresponds to TRBD1 (6 bases). This CDR3 region has 16 residues. Trimming pared 4 bases from V and 2 bases from J, leaving 18 bases between. Germline V gene data show CDR1 as MNHNS and CDR2 as SASEGT. CDR3 protein: CASSAGGQRATYEQYF. The CDR3 DNA reads TGTGCCAGCAGTGCTGGGGGACAACGCGCCACCTACGAGCAGTACTTC.

The chain links TRBV19 to TRBJ1-1, with TRBD1 matching over 7 bases. This CDR3 has 15 residues. Germline assignment: CDR1 LNHDA and CDR2 SQIVND (reference sequence). V shed 4 bases and J 1 base; nucleotides not matched to a gene: 6. CDR3 region: CASSRQGIPNTEAFF. In nucleotides, the CDR3 is TGTGCCAGTAGTAGACAGGGAATACCGAACACTGAAGCTTTCTTT.

Many counts were recorded for this clonotype. The chain recombines TRBV19 with TRBJ2-1; 7 bases line up with TRBD2. V was clipped by 4 bases and J by 8 bases; unmatched bases: 8. Germline CDR1 LNHDA, CDR2 SQIVND (reference sequence). The CDR3 is made up of 14 amino acids. Written as DNA, the CDR3 is TGTGCCAGTAGTACTTTCGGGGGGTATTATGAGCAGTTCTTC. Protein product: CASSTFGGYYEQFF. Combining the CDR3 with reference TRBV19 and TRBJ2-1 gives the whole variable domain DGGITQSPKYLFRKEGQNVTLSCEQNLNHDAMYWYRQDPGQGLRLIYYSQIVNDFQKGDIAEGYSVSREKKESFPLTVTSAQKNPTAFYLCASSTFGGYYEQFFGPGTRLTVL.

This clonotype was seen more than once but under ten times. The chain joins TRBV2 to TRBJ2-5; TRBD2 is a possible D gene (5 bases). The CDR3 is 13 residues long. The V and J ends lost 4 bases and 2 bases respectively, with 8 bases between them. Per germline, CDR1 SNHLY and CDR2 FYNNEI. The CDR3 coding sequence is TGTGCCAGCAGTGGTTGGGAGCAAGAGACCCAGTACTTC. Protein sequence: CASSGWEQETQYF.